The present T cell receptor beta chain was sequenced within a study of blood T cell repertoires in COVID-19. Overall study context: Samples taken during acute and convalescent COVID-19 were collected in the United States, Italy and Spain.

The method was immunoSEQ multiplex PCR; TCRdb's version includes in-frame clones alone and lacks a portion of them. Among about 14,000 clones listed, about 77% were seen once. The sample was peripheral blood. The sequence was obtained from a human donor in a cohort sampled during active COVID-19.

CDR3 loop: CASSLVGGRRAQETQYF. The CDR3 nucleotides read TGTGCCAGCAGCTTAGTAGGTGGCAGGAGGGCCCAAGAGACCCAGTACTTC. The chain carries TRBV7-9 and TRBJ2-5; D may be TRBD2 (6 bases). Trimming cost V 1 base and J 1 base, with 16 bases left between them. The CDR3 has 17 amino acids. Germline loops: CDR1 SEHNR, CDR2 FQNEAQ (reference sequence).